These 26 T cell receptor beta chains share one sample of origin, sequenced in a study of immune heterogeneity within non-small cell lung tumors. The TCR beta CDR3 region underwent multiplex PCR amplification with 32 V and 13 J primers. TCRdb passed the multiplex PCR reads through MiXCR, listing each CDR3 protein once. Of around 16,000 distinct CDR3 sequences in the sample, 28% were seen once. Bulk tumor genomic DNA constituted the template, at approximately 600 ng per sample. The authors collected several far-apart biopsies from each primary tumor during surgery. Enrolled individuals presented with untreated, newly diagnosed non-small cell lung cancer and received curative surgery. Specimen: lung tumor tissue. The receptors were sampled from a man in his forties or fifties with non-small cell lung cancer.

About this clonotype itself: One end of the junction is discordant with germline, which a read error may explain. The V call is TRBV27, the J call TRBJ1-1; D is undetermined. Germline V lookup: CDR1 MNHEY, CDR2 SMNVEV (reference sequence). The CDR3 is 14 residues long. As DNA, the CDR3 is TGTGCCAGCAGTTTGGAACATCCTAACACTGAATCTTTCTTT. Amino acids: CASSLEHPNTESFF.

In regard to this clonotype: This may stem from a read error, because a much larger clone lies one nucleotide away. The J gene is TRBJ2-3, the V gene TRBV5-1; D is perhaps TRBD1 (5 bases). The CDR3 spans 13 residues. Germline CDR1 and CDR2: SGHRS and YFSETQ. V was shortened by 5 bases and J by 5 bases, with 12 bases between the two germline ends. The CDR3 sequence is CASSQDSRDTQYF. DNA of the CDR3: TGCGCCAGCAGTCAAGACAGTAGAGATACGCAGTATTTT.

The sample holds many counts of this clonotype. This chain uses TRBV20-1 with TRBJ1-2; a possible D gene is TRBD1 (6 bases). V shed 6 bases and J shed 3 bases, with 17 bases lying between them. Germline CDR1 and CDR2: DFQATT and SNEGSKA (reference sequence). The CDR3 has 14 residues. The DNA of the CDR3 is TGCAGTGCCATAGGGGGGGGCGCGGACTATGGCTACACCTTC. Translating it yields CSAIGGGADYGYTF.

Comments on this clonotype: One junction end disagrees with the germline gene, perhaps due to a read error. The genes are TRBV2 and TRBJ2-5; D unresolved. The CDR3 totals 13 residues. CDR1 SNHLY and CDR2 FYNNEI come from the germline V gene. The CDR3 loop is CSSSVWGPETQYF. CDR3 sequence (DNA): TGTTCCAGCAGTGTGTGGGGTCCGGAGACCCAGTACTTC.

Of note for this clonotype: A much larger clone lies one base from this, so it may be a read error. The chain couples TRBV30 to TRBJ1-3, with TRBD1 as a possible D gene (6 bases). Germline loops: CDR1 GTSNPN, CDR2 SVGIG (reference sequence). V lost 0 bases and J lost 4, with 13 bases in between. The CDR3 sequence is 15 residues long. CDR3 region: CAWSVLGQSGNTIYF. DNA for the CDR3: TGTGCCTGGAGTGTACTCGGACAGTCGGGAAACACCATATATTTT.

This clonotype ranks as medium-sized. J is TRBJ2-7 and V is TRBV19; 7 nucleotides line up with TRBD1. V was pared by 7 bases and J by 0 bases, with 6 bases of the junction left unmatched. The CDR3 runs to 14 residues. The germline gives CDR1 LNHDA, CDR2 SQIVND (reference sequence). The CDR3 DNA reads TGTGCCAGTAAATCGACAGGGATCTCCTACGAGCAGTACTTC. Amino acid sequence: CASKSTGISYEQYF.

To note about this clonotype: Since a much larger clone is just one base distant, this may be a read error. This chain links TRBV19 with TRBJ1-1; D is unclear. The CDR3 consists of 11 residues. Germline loops: CDR1 LNHDA, CDR2 SQIVND (reference sequence). The CDR3 region is CATRWNTEDFF. The CDR3 coding sequence is TGTGCCACAAGATGGAACACTGAAGATTTCTTT. Together with reference TRBV19 and TRBJ1-1, the CDR3 gives the full variable domain: DGGITQSPKYLFRKEGQNVTLSCEQNLNHDAMYWYRQDPGQGLRLIYYSQIVNDFQKGDIAEGYSVSREKKESFPLTVTSAQKNPTAFYLCATRWNTEDFFGQGTRLTVV.

Here the CDR3 reads CASSLGDDRIEAFF. The CDR3 coding sequence is TGCGCCAGCAGCTTGGGGGATGACCGTATTGAAGCTTTCTTT. V is TRBV5-1 and J is TRBJ1-1; unclear D gene. Germline V gives CDR1 SGHRS, CDR2 YFSETQ. This CDR3 is built from 14 residues. V lost 0 bases to trimming and J lost 7 bases, with 13 bases between them.

Comments on this clonotype: A single base separates this from a much larger clone, so it may be a read error. CDR3 sequence (DNA): TGTGCCAGCAGCCAGGCGAAAGGCAATCACCCCCAGCATTTT. Translating gives CASSQAKGNHPQHF. The genes are TRBV6-2 or TRBV6-3 and TRBJ1-5, with unresolved D. CDR1 and CDR2 from the germline V gene are MNHEY and SVGEGT. The CDR3 is 14 residues long.

In regard to this clonotype: One base away lies a much larger clone, so this may be a sequencing read error. CDR3 sequence (DNA): TGTGCCAGCAGCTTAGGACTAGCGGTAGGGGCAGATACGCAGTATTTT. Amino acids: CASSLGLAVGADTQYF. The V gene is TRBV7-9, the J gene TRBJ2-3; TRBD2 aligns across 9 bases. V trimming: 1 base; J trimming: 4 bases; junction bases outside the gene matches: 6. CDR1 SEHNR and CDR2 FQNEAQ come from the germline V gene (reference sequence). This CDR3 contains 16 residues.

As concerns this clonotype: Since a much larger clone is just one base distant, this may be a read error. The CDR3: CAISSQNEQYF. The CDR3 DNA reads TGTGCCATCAGCTCTCAAAACGAGCAGTACTTC. The chain combines TRBV10-3 with TRBJ2-7, with no clear D. The germline CDR1 and CDR2 sequences are ENHRY and SYGVKD. V was cut by 6 bases and J by 5 bases, with 8 bases left in between. CDR3 size: 11 residues.

This clonotype was seen repeatedly, ten times or more. V usage is TRBV5-1 and J usage is TRBJ1-5; D is uncertain. The CDR3 is 14 residues long. CDR1 SGHRS and CDR2 YFSETQ come from the germline V gene. V lost 0 bases and J 1 base, leaving 5 bases between the germline ends. Here the CDR3 DNA reads TGCGCCAGCAGCTTGGGGCAAAGCAATCAGCCCCAGCATTTT. This codes for CASSLGQSNQPQHF.

To note about this clonotype: A much larger clone is a single base away; this may be a read error. This sequence joins TRBV12-3 or TRBV12-4 and TRBJ2-7, with D perhaps matching TRBD1 (5 bases). CDR3 length: 16 residues. The CDR3 DNA follows: TGTCCCAGCAGTTTGACTTTTAGGGGTGGTTCCTACGAGCAGTACTTC. Translated: CPSSLTFRGGSYEQYF.

Remarks on this clonotype: A clone one base away is much larger, so this may be a read error. V is TRBV12-3 or TRBV12-4 and J is TRBJ2-7; maybe TRBD2 (6 bases). This CDR3 has 14 residues. CDR3: CTSSPPGSTYEQYF. CDR3 nucleotide sequence: TGTACCAGCAGTCCCCCCGGGAGCACCTACGAGCAGTACTTC.

For this clonotype: An end of the junction does not agree with germline; a read error may underlie this. The genes are TRBV9 and TRBJ1-1; D is ambiguous. Germline V gene data show CDR1 as SGDLS and CDR2 as YYNGEE. This CDR3 spans 13 amino acids. As DNA, the CDR3 is TGTGCCAGCAACAAAGGACGGGGTGGCAAAGCTTTATTT. It specifies CASNKGRGGKALF.

Comments on this clonotype: A much larger clone differs by one base, so this may be a read error. The chain is built from TRBV5-1 and TRBJ1-3, with D perhaps matching TRBD1 (5 bases). The V gene's germline CDR1 is SGHRS and CDR2 YFSETQ. Trimming took off 3 bases at V and 3 bases at J, with 7 bases between the two ends. The CDR3 consists of 13 residues. CDR3: CASSSDSGNTIYF. In nucleotides, the CDR3 is TGCGCCAGCAGCTCCGACAGTGGAAACACCATATATTTT.

This clonotype is termed medium-sized. The chain is built from TRBV7-9 and TRBJ2-5; no clear D gene. Germline values: CDR1 SEHNR, CDR2 FQNEAQ (reference sequence). The CDR3 is made up of 13 amino acids. V shed 1 base and J shed 5 bases, with 8 bases lying between them. The CDR3 spells CASSLGLEETQYF. CDR3 sequence (DNA): TGTGCCAGCAGCTTAGGGCTGGAGGAGACCCAGTACTTC.

The V gene is TRBV7-9, the J gene TRBJ1-6; possible D gene TRBD1, 5 bases. CDR3 length: 16 amino acids. V was pared by 2 bases and J by 4 bases, with 12 bases between. Germline CDR1 reads SEHNR; CDR2 reads FQNEAQ (reference sequence). In DNA, the CDR3 is TGTGCCAGCAGCTTATTTTTCGGGGGGTATAATTCACCCCTCCACTTT. Encoded protein: CASSLFFGGYNSPLHF.

A note on this clonotype: A much more abundant neighbour one base away suggests this may be a read error. The CDR3 DNA sequence: TGTGACAGCAGTCGGACCGGGACTAGCAGAGAGCAGTACTTC. This translates into CDSSRTGTSREQYF. The rearrangement joins TRBV12-3 or TRBV12-4 to TRBJ2-7, with 9 positions matching TRBD2. This CDR3 is 14 amino acids long.

The gene calls are TRBV28 and TRBJ1-1, with 7 bases that match TRBD1. The germline V gene encodes CDR1 MDHEN and CDR2 SYDVKM. CDR3 length equals 14 residues. Trimming removed 4 bases from V and 0 bases from J; junction bases left unmatched: 2. The CDR3 is CASSSTGLNTEAFF. CDR3 sequence (DNA): TGTGCCAGCAGTTCGACAGGGCTGAACACTGAAGCTTTCTTT.

Concerning this clonotype: Sequence at one end of the junction differs from germline and may be a read error. The chain is built from TRBV2 and TRBJ1-4; 8 bases map to TRBD1. The CDR3 loop spans 14 amino acids. Germline loops: CDR1 SNHLY, CDR2 FYNNEI. Written as DNA, the CDR3 is TGTGCCGGCAGCCGACAGGGGATAAGGGAAAAACTGTTTTTT. Translating gives CAGSRQGIREKLFF. Together with reference TRBV2 and TRBJ1-4, the CDR3 gives the full variable domain: EPEVTQTPSHQVTQMGQEVILRCVPISNHLYFYWYRQILGQKVEFLVSFYNNEISEKSEIFDDQFSVERPDGSNFTLKIRSTKLEDSAMYFCAGSRQGIREKLFFGSGTQLSVL.

This clonotype was counted a few times. This may stem from a read error, because a much larger clone lies one nucleotide away. The chain combines TRBV28 with TRBJ2-7; 8 nucleotides match TRBD2. V was pared by 6 bases and J by 3 bases, with 10 bases of the junction left unmatched. CDR3 length: 15 residues. Germline CDR1 MDHEN, CDR2 SYDVKM. The CDR3 sequence is CASRLPAGDLYEQYF. The CDR3 nucleotides read TGTGCCAGCAGGCTACCAGCGGGAGACCTCTACGAGCAGTACTTC.

The rearrangement joins TRBV20-1 to TRBJ2-3, with TRBD2 identical over 9 bases. The length of the CDR3 is 18 residues. Trimming at V came to 8 bases and at J to 6 bases, leaving 24 bases not matched to a gene. Per the germline V gene, CDR1 is DFQATT and CDR2 is SNEGSKA (reference sequence). This chain's CDR3 is CSTNTYISGGRLSDTQYF. The CDR3 region has the DNA TGCAGTACTAACACTTATATTAGCGGGGGACGGCTGAGCGATACGCAGTATTTT.

The chain couples TRBV20-1 to TRBJ2-3, with D tentatively TRBD1 or TRBD2 (6 bases each). The CDR3 covers 14 residues. CDR1 is DFQATT and CDR2 is SNEGSKA in the germline V gene (reference sequence). The V gene lost 5 bases and the J gene lost 5 bases, with 17 bases spanning the gap. Here the CDR3 reads CSALGGGLGDTQYF. The CDR3 region has the DNA TGCAGTGCTTTAGGTGGGGGGCTCGGAGATACGCAGTATTTT.

This clonotype has just a few counts. The V call is TRBV10-3, the J call TRBJ1-1; possibly TRBD1 for D (5 bases). CDR1 is ENHRY, CDR2 SYGVKD, per germline. The CDR3 is made up of 15 amino acids. The V end was cut by 6 bases, the J end by 3 bases, with 17 bases between. DNA for the CDR3: TGTGCCATCAGGGTGAGGGGATCGGGGGACACTGAAGCTTTCTTT. Its protein is CAIRVRGSGDTEAFF.

This clonotype was observed at least ten times. The chain uses TRBV5-1 and TRBJ2-1, with 7 bases lining up with TRBD2. Germline V gene sequence: CDR1 SGHRS, CDR2 YFSETQ. The ends lost 4 bases at V and 0 bases at J; junction bases unmatched: 7. This CDR3 region has 16 residues. Here the CDR3 DNA reads TGCGCCAGCAGCCAATCTAGCGGACTCTCCTACAATGAGCAGTTCTTC. It translates to CASSQSSGLSYNEQFF. The variable domain in full, completed from reference TRBV5-1 and TRBJ2-1, reads KAGVTQTPRYLIKTRGQQVTLSCSPISGHRSVSWYQQTPGQGLQFLFEYFSETQRNKGNFPGRFSGRQFSNSRSEMNVSTLELGDSALYLCASSQSSGLSYNEQFFGPGTRLTVL.